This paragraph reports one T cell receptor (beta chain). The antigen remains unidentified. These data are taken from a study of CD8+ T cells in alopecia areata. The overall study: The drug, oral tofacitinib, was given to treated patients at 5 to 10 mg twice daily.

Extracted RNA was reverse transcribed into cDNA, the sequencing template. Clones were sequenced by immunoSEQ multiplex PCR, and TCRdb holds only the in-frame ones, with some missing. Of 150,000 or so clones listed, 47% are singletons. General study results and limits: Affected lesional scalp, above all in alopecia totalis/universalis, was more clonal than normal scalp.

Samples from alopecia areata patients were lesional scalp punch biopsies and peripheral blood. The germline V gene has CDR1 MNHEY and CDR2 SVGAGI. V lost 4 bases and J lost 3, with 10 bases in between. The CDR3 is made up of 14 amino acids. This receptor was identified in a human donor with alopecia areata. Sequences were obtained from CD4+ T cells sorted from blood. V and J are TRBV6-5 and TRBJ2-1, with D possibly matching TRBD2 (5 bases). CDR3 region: CASSLPGIYNEQFF. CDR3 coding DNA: TGTGCCAGCAGTTTACCGGGAATCTACAATGAGCAGTTCTTC.